The source of this TCR beta chain is a study of T cells in Graves' hyperthyroidism and ophthalmopathy. Newly diagnosed hyperthyroidism patients aged 18 to 65 years had disease lasting under 2 months. Researchers amplified the TCR beta CDR3 regions from RNA transcripts. HTBI primers drove first-round RT-PCR of the TCR CDR3. Via MiXCR, TCRdb re-called the multiplex PCR reads, giving one row per CDR3 protein. This table holds about 110,000 distinct CDR3 sequences, about 15% found once. There are many counts of this clonotype. This sequence originates from a woman aged 50 to 60 with Graves' hyperthyroidism. The sample taken for sequencing was blood.

The CDR3 spells CSARDEGGVSGRGLNEQFF. The CDR3 nucleotides are TGCAGTGCTAGAGATGAGGGAGGGGTTAGCGGGAGGGGATTAAATGAGCAGTTCTTC. This chain joins TRBV20-1 and TRBJ2-1, with 11 bases identical to TRBD2. The germline gives CDR1 DFQATT, CDR2 SNEGSKA (reference sequence). V was clipped by 0 bases and J by 7 bases; unmatched bases: 17. CDR3 length: 19 amino acids.